A selection of T cell receptor beta chains follows, all from one sample in a study of technical replicates of blood from a handful of donors. The method was immunoSEQ multiplex PCR; TCRdb's version includes in-frame clones alone and lacks a portion of them. This table holds 55,000 to 75,000 clones, approximately 86% found once. The sample consisted of PBMCs. All receptors come from a human donor in good health. Some clones in this sample may be carry-over from other donors' samples. The CDR3 runs from the conserved cysteine through the conserved F or W. A D gene is named only where the DNA matches it firmly. Some rows have no size entry. The others give once, few or many, or a class for an expanded clone.

j_call | d_call | v_call | clone_size | cdr3_aa | cdr3_nt
TRBJ1-1 | TRBD1 | TRBV19 | NA | CASSPWTGMNTEAFF | TGTGCCAGTAGTCCTTGGACAGGGATGAACACTGAAGCTTTCTTT
TRBJ2-5 | NA | TRBV4-3 | NA | CASSQGREKETQYF | TGCGCCAGCAGCCAAGGGAGGGAGAAGGAGACCCAGTACTTC
TRBJ2-7 | NA | TRBV7-2 | NA | CASSLDVLWEQYF | TGTGCCAGCAGCTTAGACGTACTCTGGGAGCAGTACTTC
TRBJ1-3 | NA | TRBV6-1 | NA | CASSEPSGGSGNTIYF | TGTGCCAGCAGTGAGCCCTCCGGGGGCTCTGGAAACACCATATATTTT
TRBJ2-3 | NA | TRBV7-9 | NA | CASSLVLLADSTDTQYF | TGTGCCAGCAGCTTAGTCTTATTAGCGGATAGCACAGATACGCAGTATTTT
TRBJ2-2 | NA | TRBV11-2 | NA | CASSLYTGELFF | TGTGCCAGCAGCTTATATACCGGGGAGCTGTTTTTT
TRBJ1-2 | NA | TRBV18 | NA | CASSPQRDSWSGYTF | TGTGCCAGCTCTCCTCAACGGGACTCATGGAGTGGCTACACCTTC
TRBJ2-3 | TRBD2 | TRBV6-4 | many | CASSDVAGGGKDTQYF | TGTGCCAGCAGTGACGTAGCGGGGGGAGGTAAAGATACGCAGTATTTT
TRBJ2-1 | TRBD1 | TRBV10-3 | NA | CATQGASENEQFF | TGTGCCACCCAGGGGGCTAGCGAGAATGAGCAGTTCTTC
TRBJ2-6 | NA | TRBV18 | NA | CASSQQGTGANVLTF | TGTGCCAGCTCACAACAGGGAACTGGGGCCAACGTCCTGACTTTC
TRBJ1-5 | TRBD1 | TRBV4-3 | NA | CASSHGQGVQPQHF | TGCGCCAGCAGCCACGGACAGGGCGTTCAGCCCCAGCATTTT
TRBJ1-3 | TRBD1 | TRBV6-1 | NA | CASSVDRAANTIYF | TGTGCCAGCAGCGTGGACAGGGCAGCAAACACCATATATTTT
TRBJ2-2 | NA | TRBV30 | NA | CAWAQTGELFF | TGTGCCTGGGCACAGACCGGGGAGCTGTTTTTT
TRBJ2-2 | NA | TRBV4-3 | NA | CASSQVLAGELFF | TGCGCCAGCAGCCAAGTACTGGCCGGGGAGCTGTTTTTT
TRBJ1-1 | NA | TRBV4-3 | NA | CASSREGTEAFF | TGCGCCAGCAGCCGGGAGGGCACTGAAGCTTTCTTT
TRBJ2-7 | NA | TRBV4-2 | NA | CASSQASGEQYF | TGTGCCAGCAGCCAGGCCAGCGGCGAGCAGTACTTC
TRBJ1-6 | NA | TRBV7-9 | NA | CASSLGTPYNSPLHF | TGTGCCAGCAGCTTAGGGACACCTTATAATTCACCCCTCCACTTT
TRBJ1-5 | NA | TRBV6-1 | NA | CASSALGAINQPQHF | TGTGCCAGCAGTGCTTTAGGGGCGATAAATCAGCCCCAGCATTTT
TRBJ1-1 | NA | TRBV5-4 | NA | CASSPVERSTEAFF | TGTGCCAGCAGCCCCGTAGAGAGGAGCACTGAAGCTTTCTTT
TRBJ1-4 | TRBD1 | TRBV29-1 | once | CSVEIGQGYEKLFF | TGCAGCGTTGAAATTGGACAGGGGTACGAAAAACTGTTTTTT
TRBJ1-2 | TRBD1 | TRBV7-9 | NA | CASSRGQGEGGLYGYTF | TGTGCCAGCAGCCGGGGACAGGGGGAGGGCGGCTTGTATGGCTACACCTTC
TRBJ1-6 | NA | TRBV14 | NA | CASSLGGGISPLHF | TGTGCCAGCAGCCTCGGGGGGGGGATTTCACCCCTCCACTTT
TRBJ2-2 | NA | TRBV21-1 | NA | CASKKRAGTGELFF | TGTGCCAGCAAAAAGAGGGCGGGAACCGGGGAGCTGTTTTTT
TRBJ1-2 | TRBD1 | TRBV2 | NA | CASRIAGQARIGYTF | TGTGCCAGCAGAATCGCCGGACAGGCCCGAATTGGCTACACCTTC
TRBJ1-2 | NA | TRBV4-1 | NA | CASSQVGAGGVYGYTF | TGCGCCAGCAGCCAAGTAGGGGCGGGGGGCGTTTATGGCTACACCTTC
TRBJ2-7 | NA | TRBV4-3 | NA | CASSQDVKDRSTQYF | TGCGCCAGCAGCCAAGATGTAAAGGACAGATCTACGCAGTACTTC
TRBJ2-1 | TRBD2 | TRBV7-3 | NA | CASSLGLAGGQGEQFF | TGTGCCAGCAGCTTGGGACTAGCGGGAGGACAGGGTGAGCAGTTCTTC
TRBJ1-5 | TRBD1 | TRBV10-3 | NA | CAISENPGQGKTQHF | TGTGCCATCAGCGAAAATCCGGGACAGGGTAAGACCCAGCATTTT
TRBJ1-3 | NA | TRBV4-1 | few | CASRPTGWNTIYF | TGCGCCAGCAGACCTACAGGGTGGAACACCATATATTTT